The sequence of this TCR beta chain was determined in a study of blood T cell repertoires in COVID-19. TCRdb's copy holds only in-frame clones and misses some; the assay was immunoSEQ multiplex PCR. Among roughly 220,000 clones listed, around 80% were seen once. Germline V lookup: CDR1 SGHTA, CDR2 FQGNSA. CDR3 length equals 15 residues. Trimming removed 4 bases from V and 6 bases from J; junction bases left unmatched: 6. This TCR was sampled from a woman aged 70 to 79 with acute or convalescent COVID-19. The chain joins TRBV7-2 to TRBJ2-7; 13 bases agree with TRBD2. Sequencing was performed on peripheral blood. This CDR3 reads CASSSRTSGSVEQYF. DNA for the CDR3: TGTGCCAGCAGCTCGAGGACTAGCGGGAGTGTCGAGCAGTACTTC.